This T cell receptor beta chain is drawn from a study of blood T cell repertoires in COVID-19. Study details: Sites across the United States, Italy and Spain contributed samples from acute and convalescent COVID-19. PBMCs, B-cell-depleted T cells, or T cells provided the cDNA or gDNA that made up the material.

The authors' processing: Reference gene primers were amplified, and this amplification served to estimate nucleated cell counts. The assay was immunoSEQ multiplex PCR, and TCRdb's table has in-frame clones only and misses some. The DNA was the basis for D and trimming; V, J and clone size are from that table. The sample contains about 210,000 clones, roughly four fifths of which appear only once. This clone has more than one count but fewer than ten. J gave up 8 bases and V 5 bases, and 3 bases lay outside the gene matches. From germline, CDR1 is LNHDA and CDR2 SQIVND (reference sequence). The CDR3 has 13 residues.

The specimen was peripheral blood. This rearrangement joins TRBV19 to TRBJ2-1; 10 bases are a match to TRBD1. This receptor was identified in a woman in her thirties or forties with acute or convalescent COVID-19. The CDR3 DNA reads TGTGCCAGTAGTTATGGGACAGGGGATGAGCAGTTCTTC. It encodes CASSYGTGDEQFF.